Below, 14 T cell receptor beta chains from the same sample are listed, as sequenced in a study of human T cells and chemical hapten exposure. Unseparated into fractions, whole blood served as the source from which total RNA was extracted. A single record per CDR3 protein comes from TCRdb applying MiXCR to the 5' RACE reads. This table has 130,000 or so distinct CDR3 sequences, 4.1% appearing once. The receptors derive from a female donor in good health.

This clonotype has at least ten counts. The rearrangement joins TRBV29-1 to TRBJ1-3; D might be TRBD1 (6 bases). The germline V and J ends were trimmed by 5 bases and 4 bases, with 15 bases remaining between them. Looked up from germline, CDR1 is SQVTM and CDR2 is ANQGSEA. This CDR3 comprises 14 residues. The CDR3 spells CSVTLQGGGNTIYF. CDR3 nucleotide sequence: TGCAGCGTTACCTTGCAAGGGGGAGGAAACACCATATATTTT.

This clonotype was found a few times. The chain carries TRBV15 and TRBJ1-1; unclear D gene. The length of the CDR3 is 15 residues. The ends were cut back, 3 bases at V and 0 bases at J, with 11 bases in the middle. Germline V lookup: CDR1 LNHNV, CDR2 YYDKDF (reference sequence). The CDR3 sequence is CATSRFLSMNTEAFF. In DNA, the CDR3 is TGTGCCACCAGCAGGTTTCTATCAATGAACACTGAAGCTTTCTTT.

This clonotype was seen ten or more times. The rearrangement links TRBV7-2 to TRBJ1-4; D not certain. V lost 5 bases and J lost 5, with 12 bases in between. Germline CDR1 and CDR2: SGHTA and FQGNSA. There are 14 residues in the CDR3. DNA of the CDR3: TGTGCCAGCAGCGACGACGGAAGAAATGAAAAACTGTTTTTT. It specifies CASSDDGRNEKLFF.

This chain's CDR3 is CASSYNEQYF. Here the CDR3 DNA reads TGTGCCAGCAGTTACAACGAGCAGTACTTC. The V and J genes are TRBV2 and TRBJ2-7; no reliable D call. Germline V gene sequence: CDR1 SNHLY, CDR2 FYNNEI. The length of the CDR3 is 10 residues. V was trimmed by 5 bases and J by 5 bases, leaving 4 bases between them.

This clonotype was observed at least ten times. This chain links TRBV4-3 with TRBJ2-2; 10 bases map to TRBD2. V trimming: 0 bases; J trimming: 7 bases; junction bases outside the gene matches: 8. This CDR3 is built from 17 residues. CDR1 and CDR2 (germline): LGHNA, YSLEER. CDR3 DNA sequence: TGCGCCAGCAGCCAAGATCGGAGCGGGGGGGCCCACGGGGAGCTGTTTTTT. Protein sequence: CASSQDRSGGAHGELFF.

This clonotype was detected a few times. This chain uses TRBV19 with TRBJ1-5, with a weak D call TRBD1 (5 bases). Trimming stripped 7 bases from V and 5 bases from J, with 24 bases between. The CDR3 contains 17 residues. Looked up from germline, CDR1 is LNHDA and CDR2 is SQIVND (reference sequence). The CDR3 protein is CASTSPGAFRGDQPQHF. The CDR3 DNA reads TGTGCCAGTACCTCCCCCGGAGCTTTTAGGGGCGATCAGCCCCAGCATTTT.

This clonotype showed up many times. This chain uses TRBV7-2 with TRBJ1-2; TRBD1 matches at 8 bases. The J segment lost 8 bases and the V segment lost 4 bases, leaving 6 bases of the junction unmatched. This CDR3 comprises 13 residues. Germline V CDR1 and CDR2: SGHTA, FQGNSA. In DNA form, the CDR3 reads TGTGCCAGCAGCTGGGACAGGAGTGAAGGCTACACCTTC. It translates to CASSWDRSEGYTF.

This clonotype was recorded at least ten times. V and J are TRBV28 and TRBJ1-1, with D possibly TRBD1 on 6 matching bases. This CDR3 comprises 14 residues. Germline V gene lookup returns CDR1 MDHEN and CDR2 SYDVKM. With 5 bases removed from V and 4 bases from J, the gap between germline ends came to 14 bases. This CDR3 is CASSTPGVGTEAFF. CDR3 nucleotide sequence: TGTGCCAGCAGTACCCCAGGGGTCGGCACTGAAGCTTTCTTT. The entire variable domain, with the rest obtained from reference TRBV28 and TRBJ1-1, is as follows: DVKVTQSSRYLVKRTGEKVFLECVQDMDHENMFWYRQDPGLGLRLIYFSYDVKMKEKGDIPEGYSVSREKKERFSLILESASTNQTSMYLCASSTPGVGTEAFFGQGTRLTVV.

This clonotype was recorded many times. This chain links TRBV20-1 with TRBJ2-3, with 7 nucleotides matching TRBD2. Germline trimming cut 6 bases from V and 2 bases from J; bases unmatched to any gene: 11. The CDR3 totals 15 residues. The germline CDR1 and CDR2 sequences are DFQATT and SNEGSKA (reference sequence). The CDR3 loop is CSARAAGLHTDTQYF. The CDR3 nucleotides are TGCAGTGCGCGGGCAGCGGGGCTTCACACAGATACGCAGTATTTT.

The rearrangement links TRBV7-9 to TRBJ1-1; D ambiguous. Per the germline V gene, CDR1 is SEHNR and CDR2 is FQNEAQ (reference sequence). V dropped 2 bases and J dropped 7 bases, with 2 bases sitting between them. The CDR3 totals 10 residues. CDR3 DNA: TGTGCCAGCAGCTTACTTGAAGCTTTCTTT. It yields the protein CASSLLEAFF.

This clonotype has just a few counts. The chain is built from TRBV18 and TRBJ1-6; D uncertain. V was trimmed by 4 bases and J by 7 bases, leaving 11 bases between them. CDR3 length: 14 amino acids. Germline V gene lookup returns CDR1 KGHSH and CDR2 LQKENI. The CDR3 loop reads CASSRPTENSPLHF. In DNA form, the CDR3 reads TGTGCCAGCTCACGCCCCACGGAGAATTCACCCCTCCACTTT.

This clonotype was counted at least ten times. This chain uses TRBV7-2 with TRBJ1-2; D ambiguous. CDR1 SGHTA and CDR2 FQGNSA come from the germline V gene. The ends were cut back, 5 bases at V and 1 base at J, with 17 bases in the middle. The CDR3 is made up of 16 amino acids. This CDR3 reads CASSHDVSRFNYGYTF. The CDR3 DNA reads TGTGCCAGCAGCCATGACGTCTCCCGGTTTAACTATGGCTACACCTTC.

This clonotype was recorded many times. The chain couples TRBV3-1 to TRBJ2-5; D gene unclear. Germline V lookup: CDR1 LGHDT, CDR2 YNNKEL (reference sequence). V lost 0 bases and J 1 base, leaving 6 bases between the germline ends. This CDR3 region has 14 residues. The CDR3 here is CASSQDTVQETQYF. The CDR3 nucleotides are TGTGCCAGCAGCCAAGACACAGTCCAAGAGACCCAGTACTTC.

This clonotype was recorded many times. The gene calls are TRBV29-1 and TRBJ2-5; 10 positions agree with TRBD2. Germline CDR1 is SQVTM and CDR2 is ANQGSEA. The CDR3 is made up of 16 amino acids. Trimming took 2 bases from V and 1 from J; bases not matched to a gene: 7. Written as DNA, the CDR3 is TGCAGCGTTGAAAAGGGTCGGACTAGCGGCCAAGAGACCCAGTACTTC. Translating it yields CSVEKGRTSGQETQYF.